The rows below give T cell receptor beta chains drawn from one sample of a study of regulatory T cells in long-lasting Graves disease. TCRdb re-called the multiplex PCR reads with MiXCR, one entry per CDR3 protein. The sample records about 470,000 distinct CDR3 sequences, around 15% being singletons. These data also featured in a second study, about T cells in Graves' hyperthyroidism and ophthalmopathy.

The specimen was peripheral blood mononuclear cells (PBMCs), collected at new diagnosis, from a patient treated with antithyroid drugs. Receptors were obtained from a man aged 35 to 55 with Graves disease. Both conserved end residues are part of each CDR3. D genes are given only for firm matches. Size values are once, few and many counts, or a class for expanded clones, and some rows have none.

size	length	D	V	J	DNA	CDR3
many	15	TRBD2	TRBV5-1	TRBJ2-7	TGCGCCAGCAGCGGCGGGACTAGCGGGTCCTACGAGCAGTACTTC	CASSGGTSGSYEQYF
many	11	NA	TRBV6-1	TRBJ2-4	TGTGCCAGCAGTGAAAGAGGCATTCAGTACTTC	CASSERGIQYF
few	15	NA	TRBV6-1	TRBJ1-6	TGTGCCAGCAGTGCTTCCGGGGGCTGGAATTCACCCCTCCACTTT	CASSASGGWNSPLHF
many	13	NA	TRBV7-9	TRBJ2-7	TGTGCCAGCAGCTTGCCAGGGACCTACGAGCAGTACTTC	CASSLPGTYEQYF
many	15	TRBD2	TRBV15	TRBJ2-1	TGTGCCACCAGCAGATCCAGCGGGAGCCCTAGTGAGCAGTTCTTC	CATSRSSGSPSEQFF
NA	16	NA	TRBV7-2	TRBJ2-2	TGTGCCAGCAGCCGAGGAGCCTCCTCGAACACCGGGGAGCTGTTTTTT	CASSRGASSNTGELFF
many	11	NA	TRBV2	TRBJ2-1	TGTGCCAGCAGGAAAGAGGATGAGCAGTTCTTC	CASRKEDEQFF
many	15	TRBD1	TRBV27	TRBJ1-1	TGTGCCAGCAGTTTATCGGCAGGGGGCTTCACTGAAGCTTTCTTT	CASSLSAGGFTEAFF
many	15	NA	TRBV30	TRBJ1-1	TGTGCCTGGAGTCCGCTCTTCTACGGGGGCACTGAAGCTTTCTTT	CAWSPLFYGGTEAFF
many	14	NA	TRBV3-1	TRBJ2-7	TGTGCCAGCAGCCAAGGGGACCTCTCCTACGAGCAGTACTTC	CASSQGDLSYEQYF
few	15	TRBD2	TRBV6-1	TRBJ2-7	TGTGCCAGCACCATAGGACTAGCGGGAGGTTACGAGCAGTACTTC	CASTIGLAGGYEQYF
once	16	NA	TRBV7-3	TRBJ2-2	TGTGCCAGCAGCCCGCTAGGCCGCGAGAACACCGGGGAGCTGTTTTTT	CASSPLGRENTGELFF
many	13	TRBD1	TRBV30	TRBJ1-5	TGTGCCTGGAGACAAGACAGGGGTCAGCCCCAGCATTTT	CAWRQDRGQPQHF